The TCR beta chain described here comes from a study of T cell changes during pregnancy in multiple sclerosis. TCRdb's table, derived via immunoSEQ multiplex PCR, lists solely in-frame clones and lacks some. The table includes approximately 40,000 clones, roughly 96% detected once. This sequence was found in a female donor with multiple sclerosis, enrolled in a pregnancy study. The specimen comprised peripheral blood, sampled in the second trimester of pregnancy.

The chain's CDR3 is CASSEQGGRVYEQYF. The CDR3 nucleotides read TGTGCCAGCAGTGAACAGGGCGGGAGGGTCTACGAGCAGTACTTC. The V call is TRBV25-1, the J call TRBJ2-7; 9 bases map to TRBD2. Looked up from germline, CDR1 is MGHDK and CDR2 is SYGVNS. V was pared by 2 bases and J by 3 bases, with 5 bases of the junction left unmatched. CDR3 length: 15 amino acids.